Sequencing of this T cell receptor beta chain was carried out in a study of T cells in Graves' hyperthyroidism and ophthalmopathy. At least 3 on the Clinical Activity Score was recorded for ophthalmopathy patients, who also had NOSPECS grade at least 4 and duration under 3 months. Isolation of PBMCs was performed on 10 ml fresh peripheral blood. The CDR3 is 14 amino acids. With 6 bases clipped from V and 3 bases from J, the junction kept 7 bases outside the gene matches. The germline V gene has CDR1 SGHDN and CDR2 FVKESK. TCR beta CDR3 sequences were amplified from RNA transcripts. RT-PCR in the first round (using the HTBI primer set) targeted the TCR CDR3. MiXCR, run by TCRdb on the multiplex PCR reads, gives a single entry per CDR3 protein. The table records around 610,000 distinct CDR3 sequences, roughly 15% of them present only once. Study conclusions and caveats: Most thyroid-expanded clonotypes above 0.001 were also found in blood.

This clonotype was counted at least ten times. Its target is unknown. Sample: blood. The TCR comes from a woman in her forties with Graves' ophthalmopathy. The chain recombines TRBV14 with TRBJ1-1, with TRBD1 matching over 7 bases. CDR3 DNA sequence: TGTGCCAGCAGTCAAACAGGGGACGACACTGAAGCTTTCTTT. Amino acids: CASSQTGDDTEAFF.